Below, 5 T cell receptor beta chains from the same sample are listed, as sequenced in a study of blood T cell repertoires in COVID-19. Libraries were prepared by immunoSEQ multiplex PCR; TCRdb keeps only in-frame clonotypes and omits some of them. The repertoire consists of 130,000 to 150,000 clones, with 75% to 90% occurring once and the leading ten covering about 5.7%. The source material was peripheral blood. The receptors originated from an elderly man with acute or convalescent COVID-19.

The chain carries TRBV7-9 and TRBJ1-1; D is uncertain. Germline V CDR1 and CDR2: SEHNR, FQNEAQ (reference sequence). Deletions cut 5 bases from V and 10 bases from J, with 14 bases between. CDR3 length: 12 amino acids. The CDR3 region is CASSHMTLGAFF. DNA of the CDR3: TGTGCCAGCAGCCACATGACTCTTGGAGCTTTCTTT.

The chain uses TRBV6-5 and TRBJ1-6; D is uncertain. The V end was cut by 3 bases, the J end by 0 bases, with 9 bases between. The CDR3 runs 16 residues. The germline CDR1 and CDR2 sequences are MNHEY and SVGAGI. The CDR3 DNA is TGTGCCAGCAGTTATTCGTTGAGCTCCTATAATTCACCCCTCCACTTT. Translation gives CASSYSLSSYNSPLHF.

This clone was counted a single time. As DNA, the CDR3 is TGTGCCAGCAGCTTGGCGACAGAAAACACTGAAGCTTTCTTT. Translated, it gives CASSLATENTEAFF. The chain uses TRBV5-4 and TRBJ1-1, with D perhaps TRBD1 (5 bases). The V gene's germline CDR1 is SGHNT and CDR2 YYREEE (reference sequence). V lost 0 bases, J lost 2 bases, and 8 bases lay in between. This CDR3 region has 14 residues.

The chain recombines TRBV4-2 with TRBJ2-2, with unresolved D. V was pared by 3 bases and J by 8 bases, with 19 bases between. The V gene's germline CDR1 is LGHNA and CDR2 YNFKEQ. CDR3 length: 16 amino acids. Written as DNA, the CDR3 is TGTGCCAGCAGCCATTTTAATCAGCCCGGAGAGGGGGAGCTGTTTTTT. Translated: CASSHFNQPGEGELFF.

The chain couples TRBV28 to TRBJ2-7; 11 bases map to TRBD1. The CDR3 has 15 amino acids. Per germline, CDR1 MDHEN and CDR2 SYDVKM. Trimming removed 9 bases from V and 3 bases from J; junction bases left unmatched: 10. CDR3 loop: CASSPRGTGGYEQYF. The CDR3 bases are TGTGCCAGTTCCCCAAGAGGGACAGGGGGCTACGAGCAGTACTTC.